Listed below are T cell receptor beta chains from one sample, sequenced in a study of blood T cell repertoires in COVID-19. The repertoire was sequenced with immunoSEQ multiplex PCR; TCRdb's copy has only in-frame clones and lacks some. The sample has roughly 240,000 clones; roughly 80% are singletons. The sample consisted of PBMCs or T cells enriched from blood (not recorded which). The receptor source for this set is a middle-aged woman who had been exposed to COVID-19. CDR3s include the opening cysteine and the closing phenylalanine or tryptophan. A D gene is named only where the DNA matches it firmly. Clone size is stated in some rows and not others, as once, few, many or a class when expanded.

clone_size j_call v_call d_call cdr3_nt cdr3_aa
many TRBJ2-3 TRBV7-3 TRBD2 TGTGCCAGCAGGAAGACTAGCGGGGGCACAGATACGCAGTATTTT CASRKTSGGTDTQYF
. TRBJ1-1 TRBV2 . TGTGCCAGCAGTGCGGAAGGGAGTGTGAACACTGAAGCTTTCTTT CASSAEGSVNTEAFF
. TRBJ2-5 TRBV7-9 TRBD2 TGTGCCAGCAGCTTCGTGACTAGCGGGCCGACCCAGTACTTC CASSFVTSGPTQYF
. TRBJ1-5 TRBV6-5 TRBD1 TGTGCCAGCACATCATCTGGGACAGGGAATCAGCCCCAGCATTTT CASTSSGTGNQPQHF
once TRBJ2-3 TRBV10-3 TRBD1 TGTGCCACGGGGACAGGGGTAGACACAGATACGCAGTATTTT CATGTGVDTDTQYF
. TRBJ1-5 TRBV5-5 . TGTGCCAGCAGCCCCGAAGGGGTCGATAACAATCAGCCCCAGCATTTT CASSPEGVDNNQPQHF
. TRBJ1-1 TRBV4-2 . TGTGCCAGCAGCCAAGATGGGGCAGAAGCTTTCTTT CASSQDGAEAFF
once TRBJ2-3 TRBV2 TRBD2 TGTGCCAGCAGTCGCACGGGGGGGGGAGATACGCAGTATTTT CASSRTGGGDTQYF
once TRBJ1-1 TRBV28 . TGTGCCAGCAGTCAAAAACAGGTATTCATCGCGGGGGCTTTCTTT CASSQKQVFIAGAFF
. TRBJ1-2 TRBV6-5 TRBD1 TGTGCCAGCAGGAAACAGGGGGACGGCTACACCTTC CASRKQGDGYTF
. TRBJ2-3 TRBV19 . TGTGCCAGTAGATTGGGGGCAGCAGATACGCAGTATTTT CASRLGAADTQYF
once TRBJ2-1 TRBV28 . TGTGCCAGCAGTTTAGGGAGAGTGGGGAGTGAGCAGTTCTTC CASSLGRVGSEQFF
. TRBJ2-3 TRBV5-1 TRBD2 TGCGCCAGCAGCTTGGGCGGCGGGGGGGAATATACGCAGTATTTT CASSLGGGGEYTQYF
. TRBJ2-1 TRBV18 . TGTGCCAGCTCACCAGTTGACAGTTACAATGAGCAGTTCTTC CASSPVDSYNEQFF
. TRBJ1-6 TRBV30 TRBD1 TGTGCCTGCCAAGGACAGGGGTTCATTTCACCCCTCCACTTT CACQGQGFISPLHF
. TRBJ1-2 TRBV19 . TGTGCCAGTAGTTCACTTGAGGGCCGGACCTATGGCTACACCTTC CASSSLEGRTYGYTF